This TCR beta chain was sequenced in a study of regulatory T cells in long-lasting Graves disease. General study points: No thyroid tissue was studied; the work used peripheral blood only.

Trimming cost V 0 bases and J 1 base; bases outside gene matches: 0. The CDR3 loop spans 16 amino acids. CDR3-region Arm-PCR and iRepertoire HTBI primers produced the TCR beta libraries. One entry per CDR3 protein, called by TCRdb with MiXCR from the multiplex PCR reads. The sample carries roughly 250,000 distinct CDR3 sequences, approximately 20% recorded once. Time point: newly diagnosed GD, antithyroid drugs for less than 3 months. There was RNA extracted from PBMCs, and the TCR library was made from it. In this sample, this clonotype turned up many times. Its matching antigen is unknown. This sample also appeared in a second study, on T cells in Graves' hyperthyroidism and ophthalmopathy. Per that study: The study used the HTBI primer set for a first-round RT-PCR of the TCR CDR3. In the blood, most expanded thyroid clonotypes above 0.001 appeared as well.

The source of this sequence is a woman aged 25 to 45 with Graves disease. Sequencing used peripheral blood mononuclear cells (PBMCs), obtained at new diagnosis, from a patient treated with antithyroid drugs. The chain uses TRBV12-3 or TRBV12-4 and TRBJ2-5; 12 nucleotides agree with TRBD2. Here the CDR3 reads CASSLATSGGQETQYF. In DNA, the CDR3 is TGTGCCAGCAGTTTAGCGACTAGCGGGGGCCAAGAGACCCAGTACTTC.